Sequencing of this T cell receptor (beta chain) was carried out in a study of vaccination and CD4 T cells after COVID-19. Background on the study: Samples after vaccination came a median approximately 73 days past dose two, ranging 14 to 241. Culture controls were given either a CEFX pool, an HIV-1 Nef pool, or no peptide. Study-wide results and caveats: Median numbers of SARS-CoV-2-reactive clonotypes increased from 21 to 38 (not a significant change).

Treatment indicated: roughly ten-day PBMC culture with coronavirus spike peptide pools or control peptides (ViraFEST assay). V lost 4 bases and J lost 0, with 11 bases in between. CDR3 length: 15 residues. CDR1 is SGHNT and CDR2 is YYREEE in the germline V gene (reference sequence). Scientists ran DNA taken from cultured CD4+ T cells through the Oncomine TCR Beta short-read assay for sequencing. TCRdb reanalysed the PCR reads using MiXCR and keeps one entry per CDR3 protein. In the table there are about 5,600 distinct CDR3 sequences, approximately 48% of which are singletons. In the case of this clonotype: Its antigen is unidentified.

Material: CD4+ T cells from blood, cultured in vitro. This TCR was recovered from a human donor who had recovered from COVID-19. V is TRBV5-4 and J is TRBJ2-1; a weak D match, TRBD2 (5 bases). The CDR3, as DNA: TGTGCCAGCAGCCGTCCGGGAAGCTCCTACAATGAGCAGTTCTTC. Its translation: CASSRPGSSYNEQFF.